Shown below are 29 T cell receptor beta chains from a single sample sequenced in a study of identical twins. TCRdb re-called the 5' RACE reads with MiXCR, one entry per CDR3 protein. The repertoire has hundreds of thousands of distinct CDR3 sequences, 10% to 15% of them found once; the top ten carry around 1.5%. The sample was also reused in another study, on yellow fever vaccine responses in identical twins.

The sample was PBMCs. These receptors all come from a young woman in good health.

This clonotype has just a few counts. The chain recombines TRBV20-1 with TRBJ2-7; tentatively, D is TRBD1 (6 bases). CDR3 length: 13 amino acids. V lost 6 bases to trimming and J lost 1 base, with 13 bases between them. CDR1 is DFQATT, CDR2 SNEGSKA, per germline (reference sequence). The CDR3 bases are TGCAGTGCCAATTGGGACAAGTCCTACGAGCAGTACGTC. Its protein is CSANWDKSYEQYV.

This chain uses TRBV20-1 with TRBJ1-1; no clear D. Germline-derived CDR1 and CDR2 are DFQATT and SNEGSKA (reference sequence). The CDR3 covers 13 residues. Between the trimmed V and J ends, which lost 1 base and 5 bases, there was a span of 11 bases. The CDR3 is CSARGEGITEAFF. CDR3 bases: TGCAGTGCTAGAGGGGAGGGAATAACTGAAGCTTTCTTT.

This clonotype has just a few counts. The chain links TRBV20-1 to TRBJ2-7, with TRBD2 identical over 9 bases. The CDR3 sequence is 14 residues long. The germline CDR1 and CDR2 sequences are DFQATT and SNEGSKA (reference sequence). V was pared by 3 bases and J by 0 bases, with 3 bases of the junction left unmatched. CDR3 coding DNA: TGCAGTGCTAGCCTAGCGGGAAGCTCCTACGAGCAGTACTTC. Protein: CSASLAGSSYEQYF.

This clonotype was picked up a small number of times. V usage is TRBV6-1 and J usage is TRBJ2-3; D tentatively reads TRBD1 or TRBD2 (5 bases each). V gave up 5 bases and J gave up 6 bases, with 21 bases separating them. The CDR3 contains 16 residues. From germline, CDR1 is MNHNS and CDR2 SASEGT. The CDR3 sequence is CASSPQFGAQRDTQYF. The CDR3 nucleotides read TGTGCCAGCAGTCCTCAATTCGGGGCCCAACGGGATACGCAGTATTTT.

V is TRBV5-5 and J is TRBJ2-1; no reliable D call. Looked up from germline, CDR1 is SGHKS and CDR2 is YYEKEE (reference sequence). This CDR3 comprises 11 residues. Trimming left V 1 base short and J 12 bases short, with 8 bases between. The CDR3 spells CASSLRIRQFF. The CDR3 nucleotides read TGTGCCAGCAGCTTGAGAATTAGGCAGTTCTTC.

This clonotype appeared many times. The chain couples TRBV7-8 to TRBJ2-1; 10 nucleotides agree with TRBD2. The trim removed 2 bases at V and 10 bases at J, leaving 11 bases unmatched. The germline V gene encodes CDR1 SGHVS and CDR2 FQNEAQ. The CDR3 runs 16 residues. The CDR3 sequence: CASSLILASGGREQFF. CDR3 nucleotide sequence: TGTGCCAGCAGCTTAATTTTGGCTAGCGGGGGTAGGGAGCAGTTCTTC.

This clonotype was picked up many times. The chain uses TRBV20-1 and TRBJ2-2, with 7 bases lining up with TRBD2. Germline lookup yields CDR1 DFQATT and CDR2 SNEGSKA (reference sequence). The trim removed 3 bases at V and 6 bases at J, leaving 13 bases unmatched. This CDR3 has 16 amino acids. The CDR3 region is CSASAHYAGAAGELFF. CDR3 DNA sequence: TGCAGTGCTAGCGCCCACTATGCGGGAGCGGCCGGGGAGCTGTTTTTT.

The CDR3 spells CASSQDSGGGGELFF. CDR3 sequence (DNA): TGCGCCAGCAGCCAAGATAGCGGCGGGGGCGGGGAGCTGTTTTTT. The chain uses TRBV4-1 and TRBJ2-2; 7 bases agree with TRBD2. Looked up from germline, CDR1 is MGHRA and CDR2 is YSYEKL. The CDR3 loop spans 15 amino acids. Losses at the gene ends were 0 bases for V and 7 bases for J; bases not matched to a gene: 5.

This clonotype was recorded a few times. The V call is TRBV19, the J call TRBJ1-1; D might be TRBD1 (5 bases). The V end was cut by 2 bases, the J end by 4 bases, with 20 bases between. This CDR3 is built from 17 residues. In germline, CDR1 is LNHDA, CDR2 SQIVND (reference sequence). The CDR3 coding sequence is TGTGCCAGTAGTATAACCCCAACGGGGGGTGGAGGCACTGAAGCTTTCTTT. It specifies CASSITPTGGGGTEAFF.

This clonotype has a handful of counts. This rearrangement joins TRBV4-2 to TRBJ1-5; D perhaps matches TRBD1 (5 bases). Trimming stripped 1 base from V and 2 bases from J, with 12 bases between. The CDR3 length is 16 residues. Germline CDR1 is LGHNA and CDR2 is YNFKEQ. The chain's CDR3 is CASSQGGRGGNQPQHF. CDR3 sequence (DNA): TGTGCCAGCAGCCAAGGAGGAAGGGGAGGCAATCAGCCCCAGCATTTT.

This clonotype turned up a few times. The chain joins TRBV4-1 to TRBJ2-7; tentatively, D is TRBD1 or TRBD2 (5 bases each). Germline CDR1 and CDR2: MGHRA and YSYEKL. There are 15 residues in the CDR3. The germline V and J ends were trimmed by 1 base and 1 base, with 11 bases remaining between them. CDR3 amino acids: CASSQGLGESYEQYV. Written as DNA, the CDR3 is TGCGCCAGCAGCCAAGGTCTGGGGGAATCCTACGAGCAGTACGTC.

There are many counts of this clonotype. V usage is TRBV24-1 and J usage is TRBJ2-1; 11 nucleotides match TRBD1. J was trimmed by 7 bases and V by 5 bases; bases with no gene match: 6. CDR3 length equals 15 residues. The germline gives CDR1 KGHDR, CDR2 SFDVKD. CDR3 nucleotides: TGTGCCACCAGTGTCGGGACAGGGGGGGTAAATGAGCAGTTCTTC. Translation gives CATSVGTGGVNEQFF.

In DNA form, the CDR3 reads TGTGCCAGCAGTTACGACAGCTTGCCGGGCACTGAAGCTTTCTTT. It codes for CASSYDSLPGTEAFF. The chain has TRBV6-5 and TRBJ1-1, with D possibly being TRBD1 (5 bases). Germline-derived CDR1 and CDR2 are MNHEY and SVGAGI. V dropped 2 bases and J dropped 4 bases, with 14 bases sitting between them. CDR3 length: 15 amino acids.

This clonotype occurred many times. The rearrangement uses TRBV12-3 or TRBV12-4 and TRBJ2-3; 9 nucleotides line up with TRBD2. Losses at the gene ends were 2 bases for V and 2 bases for J; bases not matched to a gene: 5. The CDR3 loop spans 16 amino acids. The CDR3 coding sequence is TGTGCCAGCAGTTTAACGCCTAGCGGGACCACAGATACGCAGTATTTT. Amino acid sequence: CASSLTPSGTTDTQYF.

This clonotype came up a few times. V and J are TRBV5-6 and TRBJ2-3; a possible D gene is TRBD2 (6 bases). The germline V gene has CDR1 SGHDT and CDR2 YYEEEE. CDR3 length equals 15 residues. V lost 2 bases and J 0 bases, leaving 10 bases between the germline ends. CDR3 residues: CASSFAGLSTDTQYF. The CDR3, as DNA: TGTGCCAGCAGCTTTGCGGGGTTGAGCACAGATACGCAGTATTTT.

The V gene is TRBV2, the J gene TRBJ2-5, with unresolved D. The CDR3 totals 11 residues. Germline V gives CDR1 SNHLY, CDR2 FYNNEI. With 2 bases removed from V and 6 bases from J, the gap between germline ends came to 4 bases. This chain's CDR3 is CASSEPKTQYF. DNA of the CDR3: TGTGCCAGCAGTGAACCGAAGACCCAGTACTTC.

The chain recombines TRBV7-9 with TRBJ2-7; 9 nucleotides line up with TRBD2. The CDR3 consists of 16 residues. V gave up 4 bases and J gave up 3 bases; unmatched junction bases: 10. Germline loops: CDR1 SEHNR, CDR2 FQNEAQ (reference sequence). The CDR3 DNA reads as TGTGCCAGCAGCTCACATGCTAGCGGGGAGAACTACGAGCAGTACTTC. Translated, it gives CASSSHASGENYEQYF.

The chain recombines TRBV7-9 with TRBJ1-1; TRBD1 aligns across 7 bases. J was trimmed by 5 bases and V by 2 bases; bases with no gene match: 5. The CDR3 runs 14 residues. The germline gives CDR1 SEHNR, CDR2 FQNEAQ (reference sequence). CDR3 nucleotides: TGTGCCAGCAGCTTACGGGACAGCGAGACTGAAGCTTTCTTT. Amino acids: CASSLRDSETEAFF.

This clonotype was recorded a few times. The gene calls are TRBV20-1 and TRBJ2-5; TRBD1 agrees at 7 bases. The CDR3 has 14 amino acids. Unmatched junction bases numbered 4, after V lost 0 bases and J lost 3 bases. Germline values: CDR1 DFQATT, CDR2 SNEGSKA (reference sequence). DNA of the CDR3: TGCAGTGCTAGAGAAGGGACAGCAAAAGAGACCCAGTACTTC. Translation: CSAREGTAKETQYF.

This clonotype was counted at least ten times. The CDR3 DNA reads as TGCGCCAGCAGCGGTGGACAGGGTATTGGCATCGAGCAGTACTTC. Translating it yields CASSGGQGIGIEQYF. The V call is TRBV5-1, the J call TRBJ2-7; 8 positions agree with TRBD1. V shed 4 bases and J 6 bases; nucleotides not matched to a gene: 12. This CDR3 comprises 15 residues. Germline V CDR1 and CDR2: SGHRS, YFSETQ.

This clonotype was detected only a few times. The chain employs TRBV28 and TRBJ2-1; 8 bases fit TRBD1. Looked up from germline, CDR1 is MDHEN and CDR2 is SYDVKM. The CDR3 spans 16 residues. V shed 6 bases, J shed 0 bases, and the junction held 7 bases outside the gene matches. CDR3 loop: CASSRTGPSSYNEQFF. CDR3 nucleotides: TGTGCCAGCAGCAGGACAGGGCCGAGCTCCTACAATGAGCAGTTCTTC.

Many counts were recorded for this clonotype. V usage is TRBV12-3 or TRBV12-4 and J usage is TRBJ2-1; maybe TRBD2 (5 bases). V lost 5 bases and J 4 bases, leaving 15 bases between the germline ends. CDR3 size: 15 residues. The CDR3 bases are TGTGCCAGCAGTGGATACGGACTCAATTACAATGAGCAGTTCTTC. It translates to CASSGYGLNYNEQFF.

The chain has TRBV5-1 and TRBJ2-1; perhaps D is TRBD1 or TRBD2 (5 bases each). Germline V gene sequence: CDR1 SGHRS, CDR2 YFSETQ. The CDR3 has 15 amino acids. The V gene lost 4 bases and the J gene lost 5 bases, with 16 bases spanning the gap. CDR3 coding DNA: TGCGCCAGCAGCGGCCGGGGACGCCCGGACAATGAGCAGTTCTTC. Translated: CASSGRGRPDNEQFF.

This clonotype turned up a few times. The CDR3 sequence is CASSIGDRVPFF. In DNA, the CDR3 is TGTGCCAGTAGTATAGGGGACAGGGTCCCGTTCTTC. This chain joins TRBV19 and TRBJ2-1, with 9 bases lining up with TRBD1. CDR3 size: 12 residues. CDR1 and CDR2 (germline): LNHDA, SQIVND (reference sequence). V lost 1 base, J lost 15 bases, and 4 bases stayed unmatched.

This clonotype was detected a few times. The gene calls are TRBV27 and TRBJ1-5; 11 bases are a match to TRBD1. CDR3 length: 17 amino acids. The germline CDR1 and CDR2 sequences are MNHEY and SMNVEV (reference sequence). J gave up 9 bases and V 3 bases, and 13 bases lay outside the gene matches. Here the CDR3 DNA reads TGTGCCAGCAGTTTCGCCGGGACAGGGGGTGGGATTTGGCCCCAGCATTTT. Protein: CASSFAGTGGGIWPQHF.

The chain recombines TRBV18 with TRBJ2-2, with TRBD1 as a possible D gene (6 bases). V was pared by 3 bases and J by 3 bases, with 14 bases between. This CDR3 is built from 16 residues. The germline CDR1 and CDR2 sequences are KGHSH and LQKENI. The CDR3 DNA is TGTGCCAGCTCACCTACCGGGACAACCCACACCGGGGAGCTGTTTTTT. It specifies CASSPTGTTHTGELFF.

This chain joins TRBV12-3 or TRBV12-4 and TRBJ1-1; 9 positions match TRBD1. The junction had 9 bases not matched to a gene; V was cut back by 10 bases and J by 6 bases. This CDR3 is 13 amino acids long. The CDR3 loop reads CANTRDRVSEAFF. The DNA for the CDR3 is TGTGCCAACACTCGGGACAGGGTTTCTGAAGCTTTCTTT.

This clonotype came up a few times. The rearrangement joins TRBV6-5 to TRBJ2-2; TRBD2 matches at 10 bases. Losses at the gene ends were 2 bases for V and 1 base for J; bases not matched to a gene: 1. The germline V gene has CDR1 MNHEY and CDR2 SVGAGI. CDR3 size: 16 residues. The CDR3 DNA follows: TGTGCCAGCAGTTACACTAGCGGGAAGAACACCGGGGAGCTGTTTTTT. Amino acids: CASSYTSGKNTGELFF.

The DNA of the CDR3 is TGTGCCAGCAGCTTAGTCCCGAGGGCTAGCGGGGAGACCCAGTACTTC. Its translation is CASSLVPRASGETQYF. The chain joins TRBV7-6 to TRBJ2-5, with 8 positions matching TRBD2. Germline CDR1 and CDR2: SGHVS and FNYEAQ. The V segment lost 1 base and the J segment 5 bases; nucleotides outside the gene matches: 9. The CDR3 is 16 amino acids.